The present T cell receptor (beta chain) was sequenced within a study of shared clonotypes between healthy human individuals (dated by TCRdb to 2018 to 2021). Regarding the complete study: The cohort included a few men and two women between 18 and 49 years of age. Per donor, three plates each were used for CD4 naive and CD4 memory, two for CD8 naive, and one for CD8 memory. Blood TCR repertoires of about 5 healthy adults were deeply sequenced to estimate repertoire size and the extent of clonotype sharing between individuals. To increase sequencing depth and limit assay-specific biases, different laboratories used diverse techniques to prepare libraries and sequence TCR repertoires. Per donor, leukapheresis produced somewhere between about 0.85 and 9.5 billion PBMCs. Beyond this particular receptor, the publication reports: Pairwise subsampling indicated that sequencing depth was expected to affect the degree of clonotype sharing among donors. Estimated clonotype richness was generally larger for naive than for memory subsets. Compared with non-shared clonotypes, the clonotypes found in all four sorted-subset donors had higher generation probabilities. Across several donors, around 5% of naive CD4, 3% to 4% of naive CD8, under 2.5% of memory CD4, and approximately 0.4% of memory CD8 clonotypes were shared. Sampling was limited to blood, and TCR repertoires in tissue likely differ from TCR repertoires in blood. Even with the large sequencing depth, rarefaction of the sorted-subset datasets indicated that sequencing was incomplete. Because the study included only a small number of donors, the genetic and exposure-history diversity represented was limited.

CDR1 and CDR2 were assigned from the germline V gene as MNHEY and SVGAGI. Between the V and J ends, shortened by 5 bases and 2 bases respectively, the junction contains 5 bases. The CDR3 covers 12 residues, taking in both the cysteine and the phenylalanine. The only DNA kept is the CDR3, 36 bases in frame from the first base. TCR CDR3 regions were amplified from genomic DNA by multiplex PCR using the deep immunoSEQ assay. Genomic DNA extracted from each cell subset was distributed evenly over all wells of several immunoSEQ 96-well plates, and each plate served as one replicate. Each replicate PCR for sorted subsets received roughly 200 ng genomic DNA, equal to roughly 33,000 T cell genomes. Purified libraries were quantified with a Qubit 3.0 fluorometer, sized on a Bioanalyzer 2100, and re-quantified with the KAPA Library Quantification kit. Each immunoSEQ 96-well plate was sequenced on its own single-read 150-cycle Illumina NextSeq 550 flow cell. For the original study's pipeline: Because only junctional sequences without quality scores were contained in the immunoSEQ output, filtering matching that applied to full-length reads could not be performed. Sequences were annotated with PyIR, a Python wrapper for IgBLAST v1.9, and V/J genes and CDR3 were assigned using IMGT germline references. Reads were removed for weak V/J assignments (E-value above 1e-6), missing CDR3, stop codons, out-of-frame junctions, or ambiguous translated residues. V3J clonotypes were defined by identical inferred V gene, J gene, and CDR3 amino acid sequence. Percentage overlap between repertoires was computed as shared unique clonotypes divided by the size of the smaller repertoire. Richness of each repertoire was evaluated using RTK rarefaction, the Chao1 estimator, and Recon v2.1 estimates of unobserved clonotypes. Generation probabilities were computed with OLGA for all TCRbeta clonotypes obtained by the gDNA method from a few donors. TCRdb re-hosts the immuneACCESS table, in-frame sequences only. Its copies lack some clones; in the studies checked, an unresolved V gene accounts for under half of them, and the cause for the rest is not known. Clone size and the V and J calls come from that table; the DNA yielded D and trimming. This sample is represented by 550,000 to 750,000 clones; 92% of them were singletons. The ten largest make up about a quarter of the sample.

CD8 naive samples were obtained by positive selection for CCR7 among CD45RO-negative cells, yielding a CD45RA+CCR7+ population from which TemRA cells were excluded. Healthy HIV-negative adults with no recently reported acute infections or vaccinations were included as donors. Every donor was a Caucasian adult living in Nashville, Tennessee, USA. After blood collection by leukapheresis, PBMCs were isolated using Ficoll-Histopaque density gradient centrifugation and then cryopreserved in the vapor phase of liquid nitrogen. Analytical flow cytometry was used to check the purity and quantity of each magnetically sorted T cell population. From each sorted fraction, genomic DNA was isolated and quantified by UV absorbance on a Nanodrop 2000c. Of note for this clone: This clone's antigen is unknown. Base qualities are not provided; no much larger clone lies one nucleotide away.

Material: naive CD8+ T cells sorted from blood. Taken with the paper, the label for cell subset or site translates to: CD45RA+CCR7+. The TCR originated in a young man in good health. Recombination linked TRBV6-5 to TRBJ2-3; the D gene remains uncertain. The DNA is TGTGCCAGCAGTGCCGACACAGATACGCAGTATTTT. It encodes CASSADTDTQYF.